The sequence of this T cell receptor (beta chain) was determined in a study of T cells after yellow fever vaccination. The CDR3 length is 19 residues. V shed 5 bases and J shed 3 bases, with 23 bases lying between them. The germline CDR1 and CDR2 sequences are SGHVS and FNYEAQ. TCRdb passed the 5' RACE reads through MiXCR, listing each CDR3 protein once. Of hundreds of thousands of distinct CDR3 sequences in the sample, 13% were seen once. The chain joins TRBV7-6 to TRBJ2-6; the D gene is possibly TRBD2 (6 bases). Source: PBMCs, taken on the day of the yellow fever booster vaccination. This receptor was identified in a man under 40 who received the YFV17D yellow fever vaccine. CDR3 in amino acids: CASSPRLPGAGGGANVLTF. CDR3 DNA: TGTGCCAGCAGCCCCCGTCTTCCTGGCGCCGGGGGTGGGGCCAACGTCCTGACTTTC.